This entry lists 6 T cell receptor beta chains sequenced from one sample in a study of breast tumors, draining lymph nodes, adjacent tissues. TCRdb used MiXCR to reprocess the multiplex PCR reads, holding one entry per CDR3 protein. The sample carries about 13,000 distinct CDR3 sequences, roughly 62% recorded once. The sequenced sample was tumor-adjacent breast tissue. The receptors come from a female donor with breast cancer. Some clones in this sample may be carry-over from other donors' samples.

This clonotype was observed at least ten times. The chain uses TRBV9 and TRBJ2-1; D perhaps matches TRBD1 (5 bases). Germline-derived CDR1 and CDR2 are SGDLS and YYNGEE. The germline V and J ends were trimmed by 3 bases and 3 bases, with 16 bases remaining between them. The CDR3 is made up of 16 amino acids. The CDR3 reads CASSAPGNSYYNEQFF. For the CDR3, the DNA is TGTGCCAGCAGCGCTCCAGGGAACAGTTACTACAATGAGCAGTTCTTC.

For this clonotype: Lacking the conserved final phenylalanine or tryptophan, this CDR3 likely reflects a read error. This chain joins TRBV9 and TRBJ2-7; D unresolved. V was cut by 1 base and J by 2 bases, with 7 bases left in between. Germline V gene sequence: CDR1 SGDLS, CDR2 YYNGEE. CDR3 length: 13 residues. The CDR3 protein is CASSVNGAYEQYS. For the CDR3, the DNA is TGTGCCAGCAGCGTAAATGGAGCCTACGAGCAGTACTCC.

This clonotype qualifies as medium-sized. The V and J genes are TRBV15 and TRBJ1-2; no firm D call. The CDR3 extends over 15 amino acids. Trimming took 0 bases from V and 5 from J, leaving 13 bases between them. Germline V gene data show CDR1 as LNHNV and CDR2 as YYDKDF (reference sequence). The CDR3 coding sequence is TGTGCCACCAGCAGAGATTCCGGCCGTTCGTATGGCTACACCTTC. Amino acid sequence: CATSRDSGRSYGYTF.

Here the CDR3 reads CASRGPSGGAGWETQYF. The CDR3 bases are TGCGCCAGCAGGGGTCCTAGCGGGGGGGCCGGGTGGGAGACCCAGTACTTC. The rearrangement joins TRBV10-2 to TRBJ2-5; TRBD2 aligns across 12 bases. This CDR3 has 17 residues. Germline V CDR1 and CDR2: WSHSY, SAAADI. Unmatched junction bases numbered 13, after V lost 6 bases and J lost 5 bases.

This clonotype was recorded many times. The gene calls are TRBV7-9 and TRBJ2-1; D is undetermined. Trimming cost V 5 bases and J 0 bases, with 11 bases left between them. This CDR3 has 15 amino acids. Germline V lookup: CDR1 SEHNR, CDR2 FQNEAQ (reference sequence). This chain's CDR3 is CASSPPKGSYNEQFF. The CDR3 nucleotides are TGTGCCAGCAGCCCACCGAAGGGCTCCTACAATGAGCAGTTCTTC.

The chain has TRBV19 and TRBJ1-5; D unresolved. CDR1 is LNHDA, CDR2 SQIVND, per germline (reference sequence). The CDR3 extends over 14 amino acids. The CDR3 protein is CATVGRGSNQPQHF. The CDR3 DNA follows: TGTGCTACAGTAGGGCGAGGTAGCAATCAGCCCCAGCATTTT.